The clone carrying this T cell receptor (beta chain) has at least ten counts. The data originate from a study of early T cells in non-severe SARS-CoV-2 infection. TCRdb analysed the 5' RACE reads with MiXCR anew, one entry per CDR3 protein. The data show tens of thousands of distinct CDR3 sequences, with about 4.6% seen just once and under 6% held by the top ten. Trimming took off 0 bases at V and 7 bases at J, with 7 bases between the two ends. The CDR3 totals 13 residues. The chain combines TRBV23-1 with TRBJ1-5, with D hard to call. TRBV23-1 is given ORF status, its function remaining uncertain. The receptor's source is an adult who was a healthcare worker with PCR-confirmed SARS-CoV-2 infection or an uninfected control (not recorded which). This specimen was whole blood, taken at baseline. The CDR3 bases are TGCGCCAGCAGTCAATCGAGGGCCCAGCCCCAGCATTTT. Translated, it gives CASSQSRAQPQHF.